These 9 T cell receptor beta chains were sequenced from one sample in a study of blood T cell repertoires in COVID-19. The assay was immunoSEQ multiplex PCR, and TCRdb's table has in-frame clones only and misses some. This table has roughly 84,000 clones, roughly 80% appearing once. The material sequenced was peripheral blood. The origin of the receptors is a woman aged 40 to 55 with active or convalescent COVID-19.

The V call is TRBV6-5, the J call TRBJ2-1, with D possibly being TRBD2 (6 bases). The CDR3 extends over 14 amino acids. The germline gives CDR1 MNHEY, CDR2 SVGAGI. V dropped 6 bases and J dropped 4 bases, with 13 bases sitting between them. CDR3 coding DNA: TGTGCCAGCAGCCGACTAGGCTATTACAATGAGCAGTTCTTC. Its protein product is CASSRLGYYNEQFF.

The CDR3 protein is CASRGGSTDTQYF. CDR3 nucleotide sequence: TGTGCCAGCCGCGGGGGGTCCACAGATACGCAGTATTTT. J is TRBJ2-3 and V is TRBV7-3, with 8 nucleotides matching TRBD2. V lost 8 bases, J lost 2 bases, and 3 bases stayed unmatched. The CDR3 loop spans 13 amino acids. CDR1 is SGHTA and CDR2 is FQGTGA in the germline V gene.

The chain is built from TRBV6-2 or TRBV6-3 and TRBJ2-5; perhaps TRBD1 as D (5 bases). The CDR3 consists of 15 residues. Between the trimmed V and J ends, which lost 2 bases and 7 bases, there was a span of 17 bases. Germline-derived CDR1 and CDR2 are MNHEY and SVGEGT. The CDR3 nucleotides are TGTGCCAGCAGTTACCTGACAGCAGACCGAGGGACCCAGTACTTC. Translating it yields CASSYLTADRGTQYF.

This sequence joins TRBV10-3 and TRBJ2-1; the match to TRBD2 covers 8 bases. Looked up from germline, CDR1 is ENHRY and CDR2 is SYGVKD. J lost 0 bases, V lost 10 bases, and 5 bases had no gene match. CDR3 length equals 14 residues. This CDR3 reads CATTRGGSYNEQFF. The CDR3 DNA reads TGTGCCACCACCCGGGGGGGCTCCTACAATGAGCAGTTCTTC.

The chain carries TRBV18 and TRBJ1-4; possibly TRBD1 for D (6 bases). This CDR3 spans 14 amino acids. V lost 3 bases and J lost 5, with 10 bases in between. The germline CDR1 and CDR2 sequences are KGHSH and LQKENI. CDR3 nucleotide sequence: TGTGCCAGCTCACCGACAGGATCCAATGAAAAACTGTTTTTT. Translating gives CASSPTGSNEKLFF. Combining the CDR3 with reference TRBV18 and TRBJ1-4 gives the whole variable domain NAGVMQNPRHLVRRRGQEARLRCSPMKGHSHVYWYRQLPEEGLKFMVYLQKENIIDESGMPKERFSAEFPKEGPSILRIQQVVRGDSAAYFCASSPTGSNEKLFFGSGTQLSVL.

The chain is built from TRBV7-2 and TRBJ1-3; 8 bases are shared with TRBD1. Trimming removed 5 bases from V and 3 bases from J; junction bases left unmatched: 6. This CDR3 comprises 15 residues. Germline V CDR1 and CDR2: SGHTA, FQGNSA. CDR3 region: CASSARTGFGNTIYF. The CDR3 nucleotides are TGTGCCAGCAGCGCGAGGACAGGGTTTGGAAACACCATATATTTT. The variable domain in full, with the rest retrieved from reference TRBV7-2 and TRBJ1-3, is GAGVSQSPSNKVTEKGKDVELRCDPISGHTALYWYRQSLGQGLEFLIYFQGNSAPDKSGLPSDRFSAERTGGSVSTLTIQRTQQEDSAVYLCASSARTGFGNTIYFGEGSWLTVV.

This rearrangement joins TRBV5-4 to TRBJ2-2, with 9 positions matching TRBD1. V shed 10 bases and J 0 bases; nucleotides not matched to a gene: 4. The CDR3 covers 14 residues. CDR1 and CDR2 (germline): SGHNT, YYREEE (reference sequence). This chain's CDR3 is CASRTGANTGELFF. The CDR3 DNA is TGTGCCTCCCGGACAGGGGCGAACACCGGGGAGCTGTTTTTT.

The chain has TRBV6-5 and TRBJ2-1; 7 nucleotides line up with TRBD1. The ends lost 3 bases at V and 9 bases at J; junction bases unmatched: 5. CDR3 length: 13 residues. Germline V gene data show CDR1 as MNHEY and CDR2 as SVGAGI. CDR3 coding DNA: TGTGCCAGCAGTTATCAGGGGGTTGGTGAGCAGTTCTTC. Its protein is CASSYQGVGEQFF.

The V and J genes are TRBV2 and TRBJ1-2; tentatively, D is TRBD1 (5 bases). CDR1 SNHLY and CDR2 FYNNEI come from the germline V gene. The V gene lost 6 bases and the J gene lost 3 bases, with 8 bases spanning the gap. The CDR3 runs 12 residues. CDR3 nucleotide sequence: TGTGCCAGCAGAGAACAGGACTATGGCTACACCTTC. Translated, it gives CASREQDYGYTF.